The entry that follows covers one TCR beta chain sequence. This CDR3 is 15 amino acids long. Germline trimming cut 5 bases from V and 6 bases from J; bases unmatched to any gene: 9. Germline V gene data show CDR1 as LNHDA and CDR2 as SQIVND (reference sequence). PCR used 60 Vbeta primers and 13 Jbeta primers. The data were produced by immunoSEQ multiplex PCR, yet TCRdb's version contains in-frame clones alone and is incomplete. The repertoire has around 300,000 clones, 70% to 90% of them found once; the top ten carry about 2.5%. These data belong to a study of cytomegalovirus exposure and HLA in healthy donors.

The clonotype comes from a woman younger than 35 in good health and CMV-seronegative. The specimen was PBMCs. V usage is TRBV19 and J usage is TRBJ2-3; 9 bases map to TRBD1. Written as DNA, the CDR3 is TGTGCCAGTAGTCCTCGGCACAGGGGGCGGGATACGCAGTATTTT. Translated: CASSPRHRGRDTQYF.